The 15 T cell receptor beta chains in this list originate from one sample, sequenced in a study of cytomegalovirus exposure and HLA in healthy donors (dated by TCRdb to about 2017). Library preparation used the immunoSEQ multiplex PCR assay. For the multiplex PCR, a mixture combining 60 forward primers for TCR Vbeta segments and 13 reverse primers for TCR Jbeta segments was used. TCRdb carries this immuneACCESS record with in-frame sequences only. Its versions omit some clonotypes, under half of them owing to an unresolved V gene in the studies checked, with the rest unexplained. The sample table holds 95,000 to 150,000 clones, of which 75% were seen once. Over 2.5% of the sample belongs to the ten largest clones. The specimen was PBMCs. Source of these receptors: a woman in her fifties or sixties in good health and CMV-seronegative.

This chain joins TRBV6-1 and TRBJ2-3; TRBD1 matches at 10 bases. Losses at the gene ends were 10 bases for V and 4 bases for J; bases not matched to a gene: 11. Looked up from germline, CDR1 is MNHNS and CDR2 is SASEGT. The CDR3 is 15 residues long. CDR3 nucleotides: TGTGCCATCGACAGGGGGCTACAATCAGCAGATACGCAGTATTTT. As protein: CAIDRGLQSADTQYF.

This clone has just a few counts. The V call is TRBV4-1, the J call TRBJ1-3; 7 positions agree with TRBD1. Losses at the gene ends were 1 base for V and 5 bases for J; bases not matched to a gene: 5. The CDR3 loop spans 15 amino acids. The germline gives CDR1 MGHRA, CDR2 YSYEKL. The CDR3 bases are TGCGCCAGCAGCCAAGCACCGGGACAGCGAAACACCATATATTTT. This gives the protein CASSQAPGQRNTIYF.

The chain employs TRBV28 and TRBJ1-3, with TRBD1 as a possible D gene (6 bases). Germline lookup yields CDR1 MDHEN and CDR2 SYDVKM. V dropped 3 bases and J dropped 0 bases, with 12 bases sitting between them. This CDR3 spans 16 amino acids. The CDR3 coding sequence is TGTGCCAGCAGTTTGGGGTGGACAGACTCTGGAAACACCATATATTTT. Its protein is CASSLGWTDSGNTIYF.

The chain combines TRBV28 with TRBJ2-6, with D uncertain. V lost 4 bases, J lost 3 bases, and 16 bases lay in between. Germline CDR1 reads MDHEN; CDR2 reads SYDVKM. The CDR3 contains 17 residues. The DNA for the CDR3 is TGTGCCAGCAGTTATCTAACACTACAAAATGGGGCCAACGTCCTGACTTTC. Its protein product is CASSYLTLQNGANVLTF.

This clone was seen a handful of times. The CDR3 DNA follows: TGTGCCATCGAGAGCTTAGCGGGAGGGTTCGGCGGGGAGCTGTTTTTT. This encodes CAIESLAGGFGGELFF. The gene calls are TRBV6-4 and TRBJ2-2, with 11 bases matching TRBD2. From germline, CDR1 is MRHNA and CDR2 SNTAGT. This CDR3 spans 16 amino acids. Trimming took 10 bases from V and 7 from J; bases not matched to a gene: 14.

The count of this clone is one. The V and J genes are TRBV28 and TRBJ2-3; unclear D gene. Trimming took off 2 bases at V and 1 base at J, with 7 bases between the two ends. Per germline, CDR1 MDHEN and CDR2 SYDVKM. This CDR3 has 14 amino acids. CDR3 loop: CASSLVGRTDTQYF. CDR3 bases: TGTGCCAGCAGTTTAGTGGGCCGCACAGATACGCAGTATTTT.

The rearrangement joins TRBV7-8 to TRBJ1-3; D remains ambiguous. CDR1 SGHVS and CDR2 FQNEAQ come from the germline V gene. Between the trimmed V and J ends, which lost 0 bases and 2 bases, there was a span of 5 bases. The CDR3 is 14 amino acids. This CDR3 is CASSLAATGNTIYF. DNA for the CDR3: TGTGCCAGCAGCTTAGCGGCCACTGGAAACACCATATATTTT.

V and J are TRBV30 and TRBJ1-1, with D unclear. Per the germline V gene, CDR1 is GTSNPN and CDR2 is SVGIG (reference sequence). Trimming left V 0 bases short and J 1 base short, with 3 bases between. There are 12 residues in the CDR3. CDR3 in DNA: TGTGCCTGGAGTGTAGCGAACACTGAAGCTTTCTTT. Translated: CAWSVANTEAFF.

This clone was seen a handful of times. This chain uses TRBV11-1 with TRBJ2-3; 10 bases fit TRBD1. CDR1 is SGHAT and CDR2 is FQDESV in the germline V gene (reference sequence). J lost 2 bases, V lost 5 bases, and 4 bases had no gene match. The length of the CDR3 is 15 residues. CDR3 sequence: CASSRDRGYTDTQYF. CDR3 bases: TGTGCCAGCAGCCGGGACAGGGGTTACACAGATACGCAGTATTTT.

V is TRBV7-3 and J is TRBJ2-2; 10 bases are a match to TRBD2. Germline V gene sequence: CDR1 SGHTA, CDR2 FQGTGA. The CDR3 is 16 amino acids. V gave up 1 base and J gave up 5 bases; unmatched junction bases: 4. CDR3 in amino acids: CASSLRTSGSTGELFF. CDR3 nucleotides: TGTGCCAGCAGCTTAAGGACTAGCGGAAGTACCGGGGAGCTGTTTTTT.

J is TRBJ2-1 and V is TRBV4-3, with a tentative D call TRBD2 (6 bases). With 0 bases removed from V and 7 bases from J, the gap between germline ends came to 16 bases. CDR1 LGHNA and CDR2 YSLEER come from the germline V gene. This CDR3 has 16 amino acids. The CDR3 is CASSQDLREDRNEQFF. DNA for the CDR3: TGCGCCAGCAGCCAAGATTTGAGGGAGGATAGAAATGAGCAGTTCTTC.

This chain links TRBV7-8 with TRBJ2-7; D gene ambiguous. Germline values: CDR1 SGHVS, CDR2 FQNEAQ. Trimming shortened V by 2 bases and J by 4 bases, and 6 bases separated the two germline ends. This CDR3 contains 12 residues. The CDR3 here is CASSLNRYEQYF. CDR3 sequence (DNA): TGTGCCAGCAGCTTAAATCGGTACGAGCAGTACTTC.

The chain's CDR3 is CASSLLSNEQFF. CDR3 bases: TGTGCCAGCAGCTTATTATCCAATGAGCAGTTCTTC. The J gene is TRBJ2-1, the V gene TRBV7-2, with no clear D. The CDR3 covers 12 residues. Trimming cost V 2 bases and J 6 bases, with 5 bases left between them. The germline V gene encodes CDR1 SGHTA and CDR2 FQGNSA.

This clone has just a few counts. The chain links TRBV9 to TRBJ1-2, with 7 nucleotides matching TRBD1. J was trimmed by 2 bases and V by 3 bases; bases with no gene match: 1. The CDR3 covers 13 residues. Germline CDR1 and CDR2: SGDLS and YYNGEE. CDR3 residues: CASSAGGNYGYTF. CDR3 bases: TGTGCCAGCAGCGCAGGGGGGAACTATGGCTACACCTTC.

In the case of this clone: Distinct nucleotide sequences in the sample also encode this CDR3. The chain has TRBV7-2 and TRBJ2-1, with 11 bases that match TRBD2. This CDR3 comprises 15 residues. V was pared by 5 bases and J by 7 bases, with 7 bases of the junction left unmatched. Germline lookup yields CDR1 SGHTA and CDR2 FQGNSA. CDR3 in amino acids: CASSPPGTSGNEQFF. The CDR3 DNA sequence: TGTGCCAGCAGCCCGCCCGGGACTAGCGGAAATGAGCAGTTCTTC.